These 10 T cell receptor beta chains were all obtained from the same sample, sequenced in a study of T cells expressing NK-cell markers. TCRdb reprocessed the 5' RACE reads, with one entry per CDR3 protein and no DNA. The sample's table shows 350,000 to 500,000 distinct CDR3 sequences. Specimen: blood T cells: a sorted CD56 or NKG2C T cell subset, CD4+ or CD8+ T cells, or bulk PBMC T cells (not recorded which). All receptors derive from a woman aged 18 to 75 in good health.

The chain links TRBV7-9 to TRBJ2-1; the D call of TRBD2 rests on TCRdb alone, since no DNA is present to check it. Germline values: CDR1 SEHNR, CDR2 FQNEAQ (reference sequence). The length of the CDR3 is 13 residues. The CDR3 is CASSPTSDNEQFF.

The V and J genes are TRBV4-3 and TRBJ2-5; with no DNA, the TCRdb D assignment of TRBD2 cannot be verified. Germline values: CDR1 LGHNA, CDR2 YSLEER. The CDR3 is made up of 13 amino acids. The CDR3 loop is CASSQGRGWTQYF.

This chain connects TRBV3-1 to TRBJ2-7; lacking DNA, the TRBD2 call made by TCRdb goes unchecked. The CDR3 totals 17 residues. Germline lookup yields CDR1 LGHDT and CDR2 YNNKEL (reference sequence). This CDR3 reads CASSQESSGRGSYEQYF.

The CDR3 is CASSPTGLAGAYEQYF. The chain uses TRBV28 and TRBJ2-7; TCRdb selects TRBD2, and the lack of DNA leaves this call unchecked. Germline V CDR1 and CDR2: MDHEN, SYDVKM. The CDR3 contains 16 residues.

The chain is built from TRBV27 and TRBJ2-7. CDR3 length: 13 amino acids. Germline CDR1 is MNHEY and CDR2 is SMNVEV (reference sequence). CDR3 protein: CASSFDLTYEQYF.

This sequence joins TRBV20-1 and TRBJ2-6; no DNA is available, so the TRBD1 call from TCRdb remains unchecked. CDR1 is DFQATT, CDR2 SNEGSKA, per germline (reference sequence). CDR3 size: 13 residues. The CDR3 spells CSGAPGGVNVLTF.

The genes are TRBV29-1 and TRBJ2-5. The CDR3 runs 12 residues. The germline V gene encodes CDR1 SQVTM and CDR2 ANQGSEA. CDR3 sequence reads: CSVEVVKETQYF. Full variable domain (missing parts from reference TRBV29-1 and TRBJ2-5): SAVISQKPSRDICQRGTSLTIQCQVDSQVTMMFWYRQQPGQSLTLIATANQGSEATYESGFVIDKFPISRPNLTFSTLTVSNMSPEDSSIYLCSVEVVKETQYFGPGTRLLVL.

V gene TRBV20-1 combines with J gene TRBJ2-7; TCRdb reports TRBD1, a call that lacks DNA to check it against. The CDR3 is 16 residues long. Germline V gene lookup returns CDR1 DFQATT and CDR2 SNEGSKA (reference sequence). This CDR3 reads CSASPQGEGLSYEQYF.

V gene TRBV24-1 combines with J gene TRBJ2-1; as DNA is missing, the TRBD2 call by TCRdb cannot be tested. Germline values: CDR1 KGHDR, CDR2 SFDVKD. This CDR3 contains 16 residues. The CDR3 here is CATSDLGREGQNEQFF.

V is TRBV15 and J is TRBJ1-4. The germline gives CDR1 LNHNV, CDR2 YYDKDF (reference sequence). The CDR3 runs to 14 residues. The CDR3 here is CATSRDYLGEKLFF.